The 25 T cell receptor beta chains listed next were all sequenced from one sample in a study of T-cell reconstitution after alpha-beta-depleted transplantation in children. Preparation of the TCRbeta library used unique molecular identifiers. One entry per CDR3 protein, called by TCRdb with MiXCR from the PCR reads. This sample has about 3,000 distinct CDR3 sequences; 28% occur once, and the top ten carry approximately 63%. The starting material was PBMCs, mostly from graft donor cells, obtained 60 days after TCRalphabeta/CD19-depleted stem cell transplant. The receptors stem from a male patient between 2 and 10 years old who had a stem cell transplant for acute myeloid leukemia, so the T cells may come from the graft donor.

A few counts support this clonotype. This rearrangement joins TRBV7-9 to TRBJ2-5, with TRBD1 matching 7 bases. Germline V lookup: CDR1 SEHNR, CDR2 FQNEAQ (reference sequence). V lost 2 bases, J lost 0 bases, and 3 bases stayed unmatched. The CDR3 is made up of 15 amino acids. The chain's CDR3 is CASSLSTGDQETQYF. In nucleotides, the CDR3 is TGTGCCAGCAGCTTATCCACAGGGGACCAAGAGACCCAGTACTTC.

This clonotype was observed at least ten times. The chain joins TRBV4-2 to TRBJ1-5; the match to TRBD1 covers 7 bases. V trimming: 1 base; J trimming: 10 bases; junction bases outside the gene matches: 13. Germline assignment: CDR1 LGHNA and CDR2 YNFKEQ. The CDR3 is made up of 16 amino acids. The CDR3 DNA sequence: TGTGCCAGCAGCCAAGTTTGGGGACAGCTTATACACCCCCAGCATTTT. The encoded protein is CASSQVWGQLIHPQHF.

This clonotype ranks as large. The chain carries TRBV7-9 and TRBJ1-1; no reliable D call. CDR3 length equals 14 residues. Germline CDR1 is SEHNR and CDR2 is FQNEAQ (reference sequence). Trimming removed 1 base from V and 6 bases from J, with 12 bases in between. CDR3 coding DNA: TGTGCCAGCAGCTTAGGGGGTTATTTGGCTGAAGCTTTCTTT. Protein: CASSLGGYLAEAFF.

The sample holds many counts of this clonotype. This chain uses TRBV7-9 with TRBJ2-7; D not certain. The CDR3 consists of 14 residues. Per germline, CDR1 SEHNR and CDR2 FQNEAQ (reference sequence). Trimming shortened V by 2 bases and J by 7 bases, and 15 bases separated the two germline ends. The chain's CDR3 is CASSLRAGRGEQYV. The CDR3 region has the DNA TGTGCCAGCAGCTTAAGGGCAGGTCGAGGAGAGCAGTACGTC.

Ten or more counts support this clonotype. The chain uses TRBV11-2 and TRBJ2-6; 13 bases fit TRBD2. Germline V lookup: CDR1 SGHAT, CDR2 FQNNGV. The junction had 11 bases not matched to a gene; V was cut back by 0 bases and J by 0 bases. There are 22 residues in the CDR3. The CDR3 DNA reads TGTGCCAGCAGCTTAGATGGGAGGGTGGGGACTAGCGGGGCCTCTGGGGCCAACGTCCTGACTTTC. This gives the protein CASSLDGRVGTSGASGANVLTF.

Many counts were recorded for this clonotype. The chain uses TRBV7-9 and TRBJ2-1, with D possibly being TRBD1 (7 bases). Per the germline V gene, CDR1 is SEHNR and CDR2 is FQNEAQ (reference sequence). V lost 5 bases, J lost 4 bases, and 15 bases lay in between. The CDR3 is 15 amino acids. Here the CDR3 DNA reads TGTGCCAGCAGCCCTCAGGGGGGCCGTTACAATGAGCAGTTCTTC. Protein sequence: CASSPQGGRYNEQFF.

The J gene is TRBJ2-5, the V gene TRBV7-8, with D unresolved. V lost 4 bases, J lost 9 bases, and 12 bases lay in between. CDR3 length equals 12 residues. Germline V lookup: CDR1 SGHVS, CDR2 FQNEAQ. DNA for the CDR3: TGTGCCAGCAGCTCGACTGCCCGGGCCCAGTACTTC. Amino acid sequence: CASSSTARAQYF.

This clonotype was observed a few times. The V and J genes are TRBV6-5 and TRBJ2-3; D unclear. This CDR3 is built from 13 residues. The V and J ends lost 2 bases and 4 bases respectively, with 7 bases between them. CDR1 is MNHEY and CDR2 is SVGAGI in the germline V gene. CDR3 protein: CASSYTGADTQYF. CDR3 in DNA: TGTGCCAGCAGTTACACTGGGGCAGATACGCAGTATTTT.

This clonotype was detected many times. The chain carries TRBV5-1 and TRBJ2-1, with D possibly being TRBD2 (6 bases). V dropped 4 bases and J dropped 3 bases, with 17 bases sitting between them. The CDR3 spans 16 residues. CDR1 SGHRS and CDR2 YFSETQ come from the germline V gene. The DNA of the CDR3 is TGCGCCAGCAGCGGATCTAGCGCCCCTCTCTACAATGAGCAGTTCTTC. Protein sequence: CASSGSSAPLYNEQFF.

This CDR3 is CASSSVGQGRNQPQHF. For the CDR3, the DNA is TGTGCCAGCAGCTCCGTGGGGCAGGGGAGGAATCAGCCCCAGCATTTT. The rearrangement uses TRBV7-9 and TRBJ1-5; D might be TRBD1 (6 bases). The V end was cut by 4 bases, the J end by 4 bases, with 17 bases between. The germline gives CDR1 SEHNR, CDR2 FQNEAQ (reference sequence). The CDR3 covers 16 residues.

V and J are TRBV12-3 or TRBV12-4 and TRBJ2-2; D is unresolved. The CDR3 has 16 amino acids. Deletions cut 4 bases from V and 5 bases from J, with 17 bases between. The CDR3 loop is CASSSFPPVFTGELFF. For the CDR3, the DNA is TGTGCCAGCAGTTCCTTTCCGCCCGTTTTTACCGGGGAGCTGTTTTTT.

CDR3 coding DNA: TGTGCCAGCAGCTTTCTACTAGCGAGTTACAATGAGCAGTTCTTC. As protein: CASSFLLASYNEQFF. This chain uses TRBV7-9 with TRBJ2-1; the match to TRBD2 covers 7 bases. After removal of 3 bases from V and 4 bases from J, the junction contained 6 bases not matched to a gene. Germline CDR1 and CDR2: SEHNR and FQNEAQ (reference sequence). This CDR3 comprises 15 residues.

This clonotype was recorded at least ten times. The chain has TRBV4-1 and TRBJ2-5; D is perhaps TRBD2 (5 bases). Germline CDR1 reads MGHRA; CDR2 reads YSYEKL. The CDR3 runs to 14 residues. Trimming stripped 1 base from V and 9 bases from J, with 15 bases between. Written as DNA, the CDR3 is TGCGCCAGCAGCCAAGTGGGTGAGGGTATTGCCCAGTACTTC. Translated: CASSQVGEGIAQYF.

This clonotype was seen repeatedly, ten times or more. The chain joins TRBV18 to TRBJ1-3; D gene unclear. V shed 8 bases and J shed 0 bases, with 14 bases lying between them. Germline CDR1 is KGHSH and CDR2 is LQKENI. The CDR3 extends over 15 amino acids. This CDR3 reads CASPRPGSSGNTIYF. The CDR3 region has the DNA TGTGCCAGCCCTCGCCCAGGTTCCTCTGGAAACACCATATATTTT.

In this sample, this clonotype turned up many times. V and J are TRBV10-3 and TRBJ2-1, with 7 positions matching TRBD1. Germline loops: CDR1 ENHRY, CDR2 SYGVKD. The CDR3 covers 18 residues. With V trimmed by 4 bases and J by 6 bases, 18 bases remained unmatched. CDR3 sequence (DNA): TGTGCCATCAGTGGGAGCTTAACTGACAGGGTTCTTGGCAATGAGCAGTTCTTC. Translating it yields CAISGSLTDRVLGNEQFF.

This clonotype was recorded at least ten times. This rearrangement joins TRBV4-2 to TRBJ2-1; the match to TRBD2 covers 10 bases. Trimming took 1 base from V and 2 from J; bases not matched to a gene: 5. This CDR3 is built from 17 residues. In germline, CDR1 is LGHNA, CDR2 YNFKEQ. CDR3 in amino acids: CASSQGELAGPYNEQFF. In DNA, the CDR3 is TGTGCCAGCAGCCAAGGGGAACTAGCGGGACCCTACAATGAGCAGTTCTTC.

The chain uses TRBV6-5 and TRBJ2-3; D unresolved. V lost 8 bases and J 5 bases, leaving 8 bases between the germline ends. The CDR3 consists of 11 residues. The germline gives CDR1 MNHEY, CDR2 SVGAGI. The CDR3 DNA reads TGTGCCAGCGGGTGGGGAGATACGCAGTATTTT. It translates to CASGWGDTQYF.

V and J are TRBV4-2 and TRBJ1-1; tentative D call: TRBD1 (5 bases). Between the trimmed V and J ends, which lost 10 bases and 1 base, there was a span of 16 bases. The CDR3 consists of 14 residues. Germline loops: CDR1 LGHNA, CDR2 YNFKEQ. CDR3 protein: CAIGLPGENTEAFF. CDR3 DNA sequence: TGTGCCATCGGCCTCCCGGGGGAGAACACTGAAGCTTTCTTT.

The chain combines TRBV3-1 with TRBJ2-3, with 11 bases identical to TRBD2. The CDR3 is made up of 17 amino acids. Trimming removed 9 bases from V and 4 bases from J; junction bases left unmatched: 15. The germline gives CDR1 LGHDT, CDR2 YNNKEL (reference sequence). CDR3 residues: CASTKGVLAGGSDTQYF. Here the CDR3 DNA reads TGTGCCAGTACCAAGGGGGTCCTAGCGGGGGGTTCAGATACGCAGTATTTT.

Judged by abundance, this clonotype is large (0.1 to 1%). V usage is TRBV5-5 and J usage is TRBJ2-5; D is unresolved. The V end was cut by 0 bases, the J end by 1 base, with 7 bases between. Germline V gene sequence: CDR1 SGHKS, CDR2 YYEKEE (reference sequence). This CDR3 contains 14 residues. The CDR3 nucleotides are TGTGCCAGCAGCTTGGGCACGACCCAAGAGACCCAGTACTTC. Its protein is CASSLGTTQETQYF. Drawing the rest from reference TRBV5-5 and TRBJ2-5, the complete variable domain is DAGVTQSPTHLIKTRGQQVTLRCSPISGHKSVSWYQQVLGQGPQFIFQYYEKEERGRGNFPDRFSARQFPNYSSELNVNALLLGDSALYLCASSLGTTQETQYFGPGTRLLVL.

This rearrangement joins TRBV6-2 or TRBV6-3 to TRBJ2-5, with D unclear. V was pared by 2 bases and J by 4 bases, with 2 bases between. The CDR3 is made up of 11 amino acids. The germline V gene has CDR1 MNHEY and CDR2 SVGEGT. The CDR3 nucleotides are TGTGCCAGCAGTTACCCAGAGACCCAGTACTTC. As protein: CASSYPETQYF.

This clonotype was observed many times. The CDR3 here is CASSPGDRDQPQHF. In DNA, the CDR3 is TGTGCCAGCAGCCCCGGCGACAGGGATCAGCCCCAGCATTTT. The chain uses TRBV5-6 and TRBJ1-5, with TRBD1 matching over 7 bases. Germline V CDR1 and CDR2: SGHDT, YYEEEE. Losses at the gene ends were 4 bases for V and 5 bases for J; bases not matched to a gene: 6. The CDR3 runs 14 residues.

In this sample, this clonotype turned up many times. The chain links TRBV7-6 to TRBJ2-5, with a tentative D call TRBD2 (5 bases). In germline, CDR1 is SGHVS, CDR2 FNYEAQ. The V end was cut by 6 bases, the J end by 5 bases, with 7 bases between. The length of the CDR3 is 11 residues. The CDR3 DNA reads as TGTGCCAGCAGAGTAGCGGAGACCCAGTACTTC. It is translated as CASRVAETQYF.

The chain's CDR3 is CSQRQDVNSYEQYF. The CDR3 region has the DNA TGCAGCCAGAGACAGGACGTAAATAGCTACGAGCAGTACTTC. This chain links TRBV29-1 with TRBJ2-7; D possibly corresponds to TRBD1 (6 bases). In germline, CDR1 is SQVTM, CDR2 ANQGSEA. V lost 8 bases and J lost 3, with 20 bases in between. The CDR3 sequence is 14 residues long.

This clonotype was counted many times. The gene calls are TRBV18 and TRBJ2-7, with 11 positions matching TRBD2. Germline V lookup: CDR1 KGHSH, CDR2 LQKENI. This CDR3 contains 15 residues. Trimming removed 5 bases from V and 3 bases from J; junction bases left unmatched: 6. CDR3 sequence: CASSKGTSGIYEQYV. In DNA, the CDR3 is TGTGCCAGCTCAAAGGGGACTAGCGGTATCTACGAGCAGTACGTC.